These T cell receptor beta chains were read from a single sample in a study of blood T cell repertoires in COVID-19. The assay was immunoSEQ multiplex PCR, and TCRdb's table has in-frame clones only and misses some. Of some 250,000 clones listed, 80% to 90% were seen once; the top ten hold about 14%. The sample comprised PBMCs or T cells enriched from blood (not recorded which). Receptors originate from a young man who had recovered from COVID-19. The CDR3 runs from the conserved cysteine through the conserved F or W. The order of the fields is CDR3 length, V gene, D gene, J gene, clone size, CDR3 DNA, CDR3 protein. A D gene is named only where the DNA matches it firmly. Some rows mark clone size as missing; the rest say once, few, many or name a class of expanded clone.

14	TRBV6-5	.	TRBJ1-5	.	TGTGCCAGCAGTCTCCAGGCCAGCAATCAGCCCCAGCATTTT	CASSLQASNQPQHF
17	TRBV2	.	TRBJ1-4	.	TGTGCCAGCAGTGAAGAACGCCAGGGGTCGTCTAATGAAAAACTGTTTTTT	CASSEERQGSSNEKLFF
15	TRBV5-8	.	TRBJ1-1	.	TGTGCCAGCAGCATAATGACAGCGCTGGACACTGAAGCTTTCTTT	CASSIMTALDTEAFF
17	TRBV14	TRBD2	TRBJ2-1	.	TGTGCCAGCAGCCAAGATACGGCGGGAGCACCCTACAATGAGCAGTTCTTC	CASSQDTAGAPYNEQFF
15	TRBV5-4	.	TRBJ2-7	.	TGTGCCAGCAGCCCTGGGACGGGACAAGGCTTTGAACAGTACTTC	CASSPGTGQGFEQYF
15	TRBV11-3	TRBD2	TRBJ2-7	.	TGTGCCAGCAGCTCTCGCGGGGGGAGCTCCTACGAGCAGTACTTC	CASSSRGGSSYEQYF
19	TRBV14	.	TRBJ2-2	.	TGTGCCAGCAGCCAAGAGGGTCTAAAGGGACTGATTAACACCGGGGAGCTGTTTTTT	CASSQEGLKGLINTGELFF
15	TRBV2	.	TRBJ2-5	.	TGTGCCAGCAGCCGGCGCGATAGCGCGCTAGGGACCCAGTACTTC	CASSRRDSALGTQYF
14	TRBV6-5	.	TRBJ2-7	.	TGTGCCAGCAGCCAAGGACAGATTTTGAGCAGGCAGTACTTC	CASSQGQILSRQYF
16	TRBV13	TRBD1	TRBJ2-7	.	TGTGCCAGCAGCCTAACGACAGGGGGCCACTCCTACGAGCAGTACTTC	CASSLTTGGHSYEQYF
15	TRBV18	TRBD1	TRBJ1-4	.	TGTGCCAGCTCACCCCCGACAGGGGTTCGTGAAAAACTGTTTTTT	CASSPPTGVREKLFF
13	TRBV9	.	TRBJ1-5	.	TGTGCCAGCAGCCTCTCGGTCAATCAGCCCCAGCATTTT	CASSLSVNQPQHF
14	TRBV2	.	TRBJ2-5	.	TGTGCCAGCAGCCAGGGGCCGGGGGGAGAGACCCAGTACTTC	CASSQGPGGETQYF
16	TRBV7-9	TRBD1	TRBJ2-7	.	TGTGCCAGCAGCTTAGGGGGGACAGGGCTCTCCTACGAGCAGTACTTC	CASSLGGTGLSYEQYF
18	TRBV11-2	TRBD1	TRBJ2-2	.	TGTGCCAGCAGCACACTTTATCGGACAGGACCGAGGGCCGGGGAGCTGTTTTTT	CASSTLYRTGPRAGELFF
13	TRBV11-2	TRBD1	TRBJ1-2	.	TGTGCCAGCAGCCCAGGGACAGGGGATGGCTACACCTTC	CASSPGTGDGYTF
16	TRBV12-5	.	TRBJ1-2	.	TGTGCTAGTGGTTTGGCCTCCAGTCCAGGGAACTATGGCTACACCTTC	CASGLASSPGNYGYTF
16	TRBV12-5	.	TRBJ2-3	.	TGTGCTAGTGGTTTGGTAGTGGGGGCTCCCACAGATACGCAGTATTTT	CASGLVVGAPTDTQYF
13	TRBV19	.	TRBJ2-5	.	TGTGCCAGTAGCCCTCACTCCCAAGAGACCCAGTACTTC	CASSPHSQETQYF
14	TRBV29-1	.	TRBJ2-1	once	TGCAGCGTTGAAATCGCTAGCGCCTACAATGAGCAGTTCTTC	CSVEIASAYNEQFF
18	TRBV27	.	TRBJ1-6	.	TGTGCCAGCAGCGGGTCCCGGGACATTAGCTCCTATAATTCACCCCTCCACTTT	CASSGSRDISSYNSPLHF
16	TRBV7-9	TRBD2	TRBJ2-3	.	TGTGCCAGCAGCTTCCGTCGGGAGGGCCATACAGATACGCAGTATTTT	CASSFRREGHTDTQYF
15	TRBV15	.	TRBJ1-6	.	TGTGCCTCAAAGGCGGGGCCCAGTTCCTATTCACCCCTCCACTTT	CASKAGPSSYSPLHF
16	TRBV3-1/TRBV3-2	.	TRBJ2-2	once	TGTGCCAGCAGCCCACGTCTTACCGGAGGCACCGGGGAGCTGTTTTTT	CASSPRLTGGTGELFF
15	TRBV5-4	TRBD1	TRBJ2-2	.	TGTGCCAGCAGCTTCAAGGACAGGGGGACCGGGGAGCTGTTTTTT	CASSFKDRGTGELFF
13	TRBV30	.	TRBJ1-5	.	TGTGCCTGGGGAGGGCAACCCAATCAGCCCCAGCATTTT	CAWGGQPNQPQHF
12	TRBV2	.	TRBJ1-2	.	TGTGCCAGCACCCGGGTGAACTATGGCTACACCTTC	CASTRVNYGYTF
18	TRBV12-2	.	TRBJ1-1	.	TGTGCAAGTCGTTCTATCTCGGGGGTGGCTTCGGCGAACACTGAAGCTTTCTTT	CASRSISGVASANTEAFF
16	TRBV6-6	.	TRBJ1-2	.	TGTGCCAGCAGTTACTCGGGGCAACCGGAACCCCATGGCTACACCTTC	CASSYSGQPEPHGYTF
16	TRBV7-2	.	TRBJ2-3	.	TGTGCCAGCAGCCCTAGGAGAGTGACAGCCACAGATACGCAGTATTTT	CASSPRRVTATDTQYF
13	TRBV2	.	TRBJ1-5	.	TGTGCCAGCATGGGCAGCTTCAATCAGCCCCAGCATTTT	CASMGSFNQPQHF
16	TRBV7-8	TRBD2	TRBJ2-5	.	TGTGCCAGCAGCATAGGGACTAGCCTTCACCAAGAGACCCAGTACTTC	CASSIGTSLHQETQYF
13	TRBV7-9	TRBD1	TRBJ2-1	.	TGTGCCAAAGGACAGGATATCTACGGTGAGCAGTTCTTC	CAKGQDIYGEQFF
18	TRBV4-2	.	TRBJ2-3	.	TGTGCCAGCAGCCAAGATTTTTTAGGGGGGGGGAGCACAGATACGCAGTATTTT	CASSQDFLGGGSTDTQYF
14	TRBV3-1/TRBV3-2	.	TRBJ1-2	.	TGTGCCAGGGAACGACGACTGTCTTCTTATGGCTACACCTTC	CARERRLSSYGYTF
13	TRBV11-3	.	TRBJ1-1	.	TGTGCCAGCAGCTTAACGGGGTACACTGAAGCTTTCTTT	CASSLTGYTEAFF